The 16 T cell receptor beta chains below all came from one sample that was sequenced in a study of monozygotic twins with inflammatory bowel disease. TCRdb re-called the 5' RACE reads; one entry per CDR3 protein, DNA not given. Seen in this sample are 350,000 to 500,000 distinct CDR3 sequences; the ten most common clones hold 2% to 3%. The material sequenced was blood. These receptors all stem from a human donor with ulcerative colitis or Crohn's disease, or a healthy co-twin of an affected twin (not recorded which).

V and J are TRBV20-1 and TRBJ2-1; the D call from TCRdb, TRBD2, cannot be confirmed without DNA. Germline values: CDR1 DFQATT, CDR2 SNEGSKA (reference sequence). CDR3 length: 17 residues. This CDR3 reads CSARGEVRASGINEQFF.

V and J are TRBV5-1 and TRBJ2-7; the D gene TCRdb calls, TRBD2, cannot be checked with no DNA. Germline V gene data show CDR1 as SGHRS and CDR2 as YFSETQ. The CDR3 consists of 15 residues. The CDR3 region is CASSFNPLSSYEQYF.

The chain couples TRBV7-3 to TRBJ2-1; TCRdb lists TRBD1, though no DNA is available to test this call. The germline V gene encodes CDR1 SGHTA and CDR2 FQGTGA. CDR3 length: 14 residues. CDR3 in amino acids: CASTPRAGLNEQFF.

The CDR3 reads CAITDMSNEQFF. The genes are TRBV10-3 and TRBJ2-1. Germline V gene sequence: CDR1 ENHRY, CDR2 SYGVKD. The length of the CDR3 is 12 residues.

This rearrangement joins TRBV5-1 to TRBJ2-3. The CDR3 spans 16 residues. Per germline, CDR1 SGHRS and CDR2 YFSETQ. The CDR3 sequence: CASSLLVEAGTDTQYF. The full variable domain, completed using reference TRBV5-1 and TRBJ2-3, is KAGVTQTPRYLIKTRGQQVTLSCSPISGHRSVSWYQQTPGQGLQFLFEYFSETQRNKGNFPGRFSGRQFSNSRSEMNVSTLELGDSALYLCASSLLVEAGTDTQYFGPGTRLTVL.

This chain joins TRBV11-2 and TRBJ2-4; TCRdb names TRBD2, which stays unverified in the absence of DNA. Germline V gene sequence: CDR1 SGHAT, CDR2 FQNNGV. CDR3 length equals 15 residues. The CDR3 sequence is CASSPGNLAGRIQYF.

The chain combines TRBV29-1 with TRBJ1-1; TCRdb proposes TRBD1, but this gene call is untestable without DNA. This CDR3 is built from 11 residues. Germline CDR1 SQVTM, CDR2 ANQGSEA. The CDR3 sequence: CSVRTGGKAFF.

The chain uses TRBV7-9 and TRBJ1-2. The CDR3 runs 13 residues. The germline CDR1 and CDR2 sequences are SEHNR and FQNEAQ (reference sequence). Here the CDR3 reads CASSLLGGDGYTF.

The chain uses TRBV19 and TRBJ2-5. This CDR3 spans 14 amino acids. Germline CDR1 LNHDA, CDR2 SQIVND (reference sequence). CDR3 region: CASSVSTLQETQYF.

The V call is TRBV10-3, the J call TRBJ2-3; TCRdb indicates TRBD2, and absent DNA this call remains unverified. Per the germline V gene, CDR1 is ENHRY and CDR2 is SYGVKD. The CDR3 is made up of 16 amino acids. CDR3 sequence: CAISESSGASTDTQYF.

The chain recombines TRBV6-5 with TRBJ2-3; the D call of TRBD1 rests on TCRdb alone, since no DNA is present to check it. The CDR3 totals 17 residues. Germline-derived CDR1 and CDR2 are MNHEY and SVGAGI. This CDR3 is CASSSSRQAVGTDTQYF.

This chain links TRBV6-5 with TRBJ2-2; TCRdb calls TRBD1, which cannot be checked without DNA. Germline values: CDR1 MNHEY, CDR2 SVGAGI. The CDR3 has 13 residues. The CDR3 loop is CASSTGYGGELFF.

The CDR3 protein is CASSPYQGARETQYF. This chain links TRBV12-3 or TRBV12-4 with TRBJ2-5; the TRBD1 assignment by TCRdb is unverifiable without DNA. CDR3 length equals 15 residues.

This CDR3 is CASSRTGMETQYF. The V gene is TRBV12-3 or TRBV12-4, the J gene TRBJ2-5; TCRdb's assignment of TRBD1 cannot be checked, as there is no DNA. This CDR3 has 13 residues.

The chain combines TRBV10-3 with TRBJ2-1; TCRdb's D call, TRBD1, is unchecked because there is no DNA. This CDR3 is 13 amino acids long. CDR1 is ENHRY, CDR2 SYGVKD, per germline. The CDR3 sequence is CATQGDSYNEQFF.

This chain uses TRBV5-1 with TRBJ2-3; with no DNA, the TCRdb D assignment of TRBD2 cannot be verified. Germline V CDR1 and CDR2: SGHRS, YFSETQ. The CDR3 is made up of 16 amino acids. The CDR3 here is CASSLEAGGPSDTQYF.